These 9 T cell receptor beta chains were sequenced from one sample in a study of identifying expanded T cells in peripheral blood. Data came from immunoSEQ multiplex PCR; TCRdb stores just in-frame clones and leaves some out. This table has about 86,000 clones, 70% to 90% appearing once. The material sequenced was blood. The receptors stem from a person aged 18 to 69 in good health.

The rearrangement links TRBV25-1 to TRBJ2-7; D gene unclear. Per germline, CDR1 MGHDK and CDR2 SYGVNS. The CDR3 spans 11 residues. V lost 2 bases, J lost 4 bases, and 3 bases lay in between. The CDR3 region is CASSEAYEQYF. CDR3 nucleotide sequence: TGTGCCAGCAGTGAAGCGTACGAGCAGTACTTC.

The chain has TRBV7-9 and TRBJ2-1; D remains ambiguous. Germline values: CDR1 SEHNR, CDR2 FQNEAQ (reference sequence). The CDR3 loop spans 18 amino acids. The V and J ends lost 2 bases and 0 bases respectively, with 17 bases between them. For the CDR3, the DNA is TGTGCCAGCAGCTTATTACCGCGAGCTGCAATCTCCTACAATGAGCAGTTCTTC. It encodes CASSLLPRAAISYNEQFF.

The CDR3 is CASSMDRGKYEQYF. CDR3 in DNA: TGTGCCAGCAGTATGGACAGGGGGAAATACGAGCAGTACTTC. The V call is TRBV6-5, the J call TRBJ2-7; 10 nucleotides line up with TRBD1. V dropped 5 bases and J dropped 4; count of bases not matched to a gene: 5. The CDR3 is 14 amino acids. Germline values: CDR1 MNHEY, CDR2 SVGAGI.

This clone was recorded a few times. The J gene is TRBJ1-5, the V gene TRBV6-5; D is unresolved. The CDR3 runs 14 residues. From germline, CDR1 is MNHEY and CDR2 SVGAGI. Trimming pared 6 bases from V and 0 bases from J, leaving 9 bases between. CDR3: CASSSRYSNQPQHF. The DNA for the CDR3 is TGTGCCAGCAGCTCTCGTTATAGCAATCAGCCCCAGCATTTT.

The CDR3 sequence is CASSTHRGPAHEQYF. The CDR3 nucleotides are TGTGCCAGCAGTACTCACCGGGGGCCGGCCCACGAGCAGTACTTC. The chain combines TRBV28 with TRBJ2-7; D is tentatively TRBD1 or TRBD2 (6 bases each). This CDR3 contains 15 residues. Germline CDR1 reads MDHEN; CDR2 reads SYDVKM. V lost 5 bases to trimming and J lost 5 bases, with 19 bases between them.

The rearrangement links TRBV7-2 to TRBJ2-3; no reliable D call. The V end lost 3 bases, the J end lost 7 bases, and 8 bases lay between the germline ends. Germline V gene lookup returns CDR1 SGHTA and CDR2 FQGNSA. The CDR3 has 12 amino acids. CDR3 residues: CASSLVGNTQYF. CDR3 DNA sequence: TGTGCCAGCAGCTTGGTAGGGAATACGCAGTATTTT.

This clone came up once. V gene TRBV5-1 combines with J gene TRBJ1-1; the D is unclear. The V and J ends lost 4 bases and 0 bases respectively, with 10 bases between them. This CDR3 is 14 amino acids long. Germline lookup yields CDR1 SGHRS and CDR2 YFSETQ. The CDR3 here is CASSLRQLNTEAFF. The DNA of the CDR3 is TGCGCCAGCAGCCTACGTCAGCTGAACACTGAAGCTTTCTTT.

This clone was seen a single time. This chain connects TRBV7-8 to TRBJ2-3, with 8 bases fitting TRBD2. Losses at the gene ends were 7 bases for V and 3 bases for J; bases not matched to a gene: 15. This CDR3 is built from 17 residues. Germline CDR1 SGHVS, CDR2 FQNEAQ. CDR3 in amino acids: CASTPYLRGAGTDTQYF. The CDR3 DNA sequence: TGTGCCAGCACCCCTTACTTGCGGGGGGCGGGTACAGATACGCAGTATTTT.

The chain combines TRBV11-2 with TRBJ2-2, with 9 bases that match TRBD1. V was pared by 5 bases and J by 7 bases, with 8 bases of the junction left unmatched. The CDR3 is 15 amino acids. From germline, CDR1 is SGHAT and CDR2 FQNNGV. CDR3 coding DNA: TGTGCCAGCAGCCCACCACAGGGGGCTTTCGGGGAGCTGTTTTTT. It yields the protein CASSPPQGAFGELFF. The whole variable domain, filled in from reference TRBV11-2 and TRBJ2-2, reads EAGVAQSPRYKIIEKRQSVAFWCNPISGHATLYWYQQILGQGPKLLIQFQNNGVVDDSQLPKDRFSAERLKGVDSTLKIQPAKLEDSAVYLCASSPPQGAFGELFFGEGSRLTVL.